A single T cell receptor (beta chain) is shown here with its context. Its antigen is unidentified. The data originate from a study of T cell responses to AZD1222 COVID-19 vaccine. Study-wide findings and caveats: Donors, mostly white British, included more females; clonal diversity was possibly underestimated.

Germline V gene data show CDR1 as DFQATT and CDR2 as SNEGSKA (reference sequence). This CDR3 has 15 residues. Losses at the gene ends were 3 bases for V and 3 bases for J; bases not matched to a gene: 11. Clones were sequenced by immunoSEQ multiplex PCR, and TCRdb holds only the in-frame ones, with some missing. The data contain more than 150,000 clones, around 93% of them singletons. The chain links TRBV20-1 to TRBJ2-7; 7 nucleotides align to TRBD2. The sample here was peripheral blood, taken on day 0 of AZD1222 vaccination. The receptor was derived from an adult in good health. This chain's CDR3 is CSASRLAEGGYEQYF. The CDR3, as DNA: TGCAGTGCTAGTAGGCTAGCGGAAGGAGGCTACGAGCAGTACTTC.